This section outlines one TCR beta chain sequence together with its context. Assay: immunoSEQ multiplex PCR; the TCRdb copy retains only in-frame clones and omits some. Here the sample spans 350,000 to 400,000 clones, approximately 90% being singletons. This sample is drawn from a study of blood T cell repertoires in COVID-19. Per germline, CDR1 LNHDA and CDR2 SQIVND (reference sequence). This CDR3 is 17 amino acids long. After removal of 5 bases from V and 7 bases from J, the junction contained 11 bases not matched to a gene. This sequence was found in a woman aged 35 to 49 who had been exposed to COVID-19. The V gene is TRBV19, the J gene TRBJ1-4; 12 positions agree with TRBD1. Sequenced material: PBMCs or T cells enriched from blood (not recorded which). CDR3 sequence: CASSPYLGTGGGEKLFF. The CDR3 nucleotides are TGTGCCAGTAGTCCCTACCTTGGGACAGGGGGCGGTGAAAAACTGTTTTTT.